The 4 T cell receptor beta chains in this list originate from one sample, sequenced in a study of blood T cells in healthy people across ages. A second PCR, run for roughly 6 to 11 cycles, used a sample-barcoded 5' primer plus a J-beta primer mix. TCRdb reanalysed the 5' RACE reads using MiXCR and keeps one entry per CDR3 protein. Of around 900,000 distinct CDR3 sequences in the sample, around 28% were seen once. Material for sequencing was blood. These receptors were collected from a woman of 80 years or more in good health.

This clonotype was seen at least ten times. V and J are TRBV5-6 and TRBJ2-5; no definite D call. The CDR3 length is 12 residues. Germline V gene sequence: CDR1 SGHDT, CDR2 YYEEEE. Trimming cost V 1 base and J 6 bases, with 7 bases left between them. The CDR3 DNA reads TGTGCCAGCAGCTTGTTTGCGAAGACCCAGTACTTC. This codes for CASSLFAKTQYF. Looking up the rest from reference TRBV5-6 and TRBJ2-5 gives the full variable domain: DAGVTQSPTHLIKTRGQQVTLRCSPKSGHDTVSWYQQALGQGPQFIFQYYEEEERQRGNFPDRFSGHQFPNYSSELNVNALLLGDSALYLCASSLFAKTQYFGPGTRLLVL.

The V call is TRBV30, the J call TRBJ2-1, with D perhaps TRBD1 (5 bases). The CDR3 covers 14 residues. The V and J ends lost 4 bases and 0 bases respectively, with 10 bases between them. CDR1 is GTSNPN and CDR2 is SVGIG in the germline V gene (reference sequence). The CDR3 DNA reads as TGTGCCTGGACACCAGGGAACTCCTACAATGAGCAGTTCTTC. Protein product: CAWTPGNSYNEQFF.

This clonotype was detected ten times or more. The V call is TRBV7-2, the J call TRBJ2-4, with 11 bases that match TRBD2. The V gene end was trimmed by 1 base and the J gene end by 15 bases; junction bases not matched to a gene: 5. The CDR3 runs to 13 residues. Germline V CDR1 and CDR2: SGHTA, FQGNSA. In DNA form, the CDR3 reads TGTGCCAGCAGCTTAGGACTAGCGGGGTCGCGGTACTTC. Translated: CASSLGLAGSRYF.

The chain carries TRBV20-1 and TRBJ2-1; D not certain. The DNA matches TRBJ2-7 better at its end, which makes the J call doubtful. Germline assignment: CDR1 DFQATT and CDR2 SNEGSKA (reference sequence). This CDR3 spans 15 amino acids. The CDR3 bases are TGCAGTGCTAGAGATTTGCGGAACTCCTACAATGAGCAGTACTTC. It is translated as CSARDLRNSYNEQYF.